This T cell receptor (beta chain) was documented in a study of blood T cell repertoires in COVID-19. About the study: COVID-19 samples collected from the United States, Italy and Spain covered acute and convalescent phases.

The assay was immunoSEQ multiplex PCR, and TCRdb's table has in-frame clones only and misses some. This sample has about 160,000 clones, with more than 90% found just once. V lost 0 bases to trimming and J lost 5 bases; unmatched junction nucleotides: 4. This CDR3 contains 15 residues. Per the germline V gene, CDR1 is SGHDT and CDR2 is YYEEEE. Material for sequencing was peripheral blood. The V gene is TRBV5-6, the J gene TRBJ1-4, with TRBD1 matching over 7 bases. The clonotype comes from a man aged 55 to 69 with active or convalescent COVID-19. In nucleotides, the CDR3 is TGTGCCAGCAGCTTGGGGGGCAGGGGGAATGAAAAACTGTTTTTT. It yields the protein CASSLGGRGNEKLFF. Complete variable domain (other parts from reference TRBV5-6 and TRBJ1-4): DAGVTQSPTHLIKTRGQQVTLRCSPKSGHDTVSWYQQALGQGPQFIFQYYEEEERQRGNFPDRFSGHQFPNYSSELNVNALLLGDSALYLCASSLGGRGNEKLFFGSGTQLSVL.